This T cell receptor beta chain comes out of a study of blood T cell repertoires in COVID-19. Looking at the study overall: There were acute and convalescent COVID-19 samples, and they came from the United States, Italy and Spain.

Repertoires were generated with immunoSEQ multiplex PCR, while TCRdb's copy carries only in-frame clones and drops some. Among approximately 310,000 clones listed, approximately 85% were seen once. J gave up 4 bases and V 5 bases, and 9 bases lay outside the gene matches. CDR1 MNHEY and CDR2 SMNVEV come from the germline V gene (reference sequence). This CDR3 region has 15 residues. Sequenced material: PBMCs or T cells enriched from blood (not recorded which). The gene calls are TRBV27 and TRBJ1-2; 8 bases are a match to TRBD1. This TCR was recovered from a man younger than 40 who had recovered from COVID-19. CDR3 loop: CASSPRQGMGYGYTF. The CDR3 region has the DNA TGTGCCAGCAGTCCCCGACAGGGGATGGGCTATGGCTACACCTTC.